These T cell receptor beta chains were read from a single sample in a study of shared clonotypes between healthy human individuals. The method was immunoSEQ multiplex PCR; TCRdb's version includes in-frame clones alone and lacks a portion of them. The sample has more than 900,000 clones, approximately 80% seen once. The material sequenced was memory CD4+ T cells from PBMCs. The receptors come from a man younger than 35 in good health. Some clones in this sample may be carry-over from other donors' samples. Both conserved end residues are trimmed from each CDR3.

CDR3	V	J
AWMAQLNTEAF	TRBV30	TRBJ1-1
ASSVQQETQY	TRBV25-1	TRBJ2-5
ASSRGQGTHEQY	TRBV7-9	TRBJ2-7
ASSLDPDRAYEQY	TRBV7-2	TRBJ2-7
ASRGDFSNQPQH	TRBV19	TRBJ1-5
ASSLRQEETQY	TRBV4-1	TRBJ2-5
ASSRGQGIQETQY	TRBV5-4	TRBJ2-5
ASSFPGFGTGELF	TRBV28	TRBJ2-2
ASSFSSGTETQY	TRBV7-9	TRBJ2-5
ASTKADMSGELF	TRBV28	TRBJ2-2
ASSYLGAGELF	TRBV6-5	TRBJ2-2
ASSPGGGGWTDTQY	TRBV4-3	TRBJ2-3
ATSRLTGASDQQY	TRBV15	TRBJ2-7
ASSLTSGRDTQY	TRBV6-1	TRBJ2-3
ASSETSSYNEQF	TRBV2	TRBJ2-1
ATSREQGSYEQY	TRBV15	TRBJ2-7
ASSLYPASSYNEQF	TRBV7-3	TRBJ2-1
SGYSGSETQY	TRBV29-1	TRBJ2-5
ASSLEAGLNTGELF	TRBV5-1	TRBJ2-2
ASSSLGGAYNEQF	TRBV5-1	TRBJ2-1
ASSTESGAEQY	TRBV7-9	NA
ASSFFATAYQPQH	TRBV28	TRBJ1-5
ASSYQEGETQY	TRBV5-1	TRBJ2-5
ASQSAFGFSNEQF	TRBV7-9	TRBJ2-1
ASSTSIPGLAGYEQY	TRBV5-1	TRBJ2-7
ASRSPGPLNVLT	TRBV6-5	TRBJ2-6
ASSRQGLNTEAF	TRBV6-1	TRBJ1-1
ASSLRTGDSNQPQH	TRBV2	TRBJ1-5
ATSRDSSYEQY	TRBV15	TRBJ2-7
SVRGGSSYNEQF	TRBV29-1	TRBJ2-1
ASTARGLANQPQH	TRBV19	TRBJ1-5
ASSLSGLTRTGELF	TRBV5-1	TRBJ2-2
ASIGTSGSVGEQF	TRBV5-1	TRBJ2-1
ASSPGGGNQPQH	TRBV7-9	TRBJ1-5
ASSKGQGPYNEQF	TRBV2	TRBJ2-1
ASSRRGGLETQY	TRBV7-6	TRBJ2-5
ASSLNPPFSVLT	TRBV7-9	TRBJ2-6
ASSFAASLLNEQF	TRBV7-2	TRBJ2-1
ASSPAGNTIY	TRBV18	TRBJ1-3
ASSVGQLGYT	TRBV9	TRBJ1-2
ASSLPQGIEQY	TRBV6-5	TRBJ2-7
ASSPSLTGQETQY	TRBV5-8	TRBJ2-5
ASSFDLYEQY	TRBV5-3	TRBJ2-7
ASSLPLGGTNEKLF	TRBV5-1	TRBJ1-4
ASSPRGGTNEKLF	TRBV28	TRBJ1-4
ASSLAWTVSYEQY	TRBV5-6	NA
ASSYRGVGDTQY	TRBV5-4	TRBJ2-3
ASSPGWPARNTEAF	TRBV4-1	TRBJ1-1
ASSGMIVNTEAF	TRBV2	TRBJ1-1
ASSHDERGNTIY	TRBV11-2	TRBJ1-3
ASSYGTNYEQY	TRBV7-3	TRBJ2-7
ASSYLPTGRETQY	TRBV6-6	TRBJ2-5
ASTPTGTSGPYNEQF	TRBV2	TRBJ2-1
ASSGQGRAEKLF	TRBV6-1	TRBJ1-4